The present T cell receptor beta chain was sequenced within a study of T cell responses to AZD1222 COVID-19 vaccine. Study-wide results and limits: Of spike-specific TCRs, nearly half reportedly target regions left unmutated in variants. Baseline testing showed seropositivity in only six or seven AZD1222 recipients. Most donors were white British and more were female, and clonal diversity was possibly underestimated.

Comment on this clone: As yet, its antigen is unknown.

Only in-frame clones appear in the TCRdb table, and some are missing; sequencing was by immunoSEQ multiplex PCR. The sample shows 150,000 to 180,000 clones, under 95% of them seen only once. V was pared by 6 bases and J by 4 bases, with 14 bases between. The germline V gene has CDR1 SGHRS and CDR2 YFSETQ. The CDR3 totals 14 residues. This clonotype was obtained from an adult in good health. The source material was peripheral blood, sampled on day 0 of AZD1222 vaccination. This chain joins TRBV5-1 and TRBJ2-1; D gene ambiguous. CDR3 residues: CASKFRTKYNEQFF. The CDR3 bases are TGCGCCAGCAAATTTCGTACCAAGTACAATGAGCAGTTCTTC.